A single sample gave rise to the 30 T cell receptor beta chains below, sequenced in a study of post-analysis software for immune sequencing data. Unique molecular identifiers were carried by the TCR beta cDNA libraries. TCRdb passed the PCR reads through MiXCR, listing each CDR3 protein once. Of around 400,000 distinct CDR3 sequences detected, about a third appear once; the ten largest clones hold around an eighth. Their antigens are not known. Findings and limits, study-wide: Patients used a handful of TRBV segments, including TRBV5-6, TRBV5-1 and TRBV20-1, more often than controls.

Source material: blood. These receptors all stem from a girl between 10 and 17 years old with multiple sclerosis.

This clonotype was seen only a few times. The chain couples TRBV29-1 to TRBJ1-1; D might be TRBD1 (5 bases). The germline V gene encodes CDR1 SQVTM and CDR2 ANQGSEA. V dropped 4 bases and J dropped 2 bases, with 11 bases sitting between them. The CDR3 has 13 amino acids. CDR3 region: CSVVRQTNTEAFF. CDR3 bases: TGCAGCGTTGTTCGACAGACAAACACTGAAGCTTTCTTT.

This clonotype was detected ten times or more. The rearrangement links TRBV7-3 to TRBJ2-1, with D perhaps TRBD1 or TRBD2 (5 bases each). CDR1 is SGHTA and CDR2 is FQGTGA in the germline V gene. The CDR3 consists of 13 residues. V was cut by 4 bases and J by 9 bases, with 13 bases left in between. Here the CDR3 DNA reads TGTGCCAGCAGCTCCGTCTATGGGGGTGAGCAGTTCTTC. Protein: CASSSVYGGEQFF.

The chain links TRBV7-2 to TRBJ2-5, with 12 nucleotides matching TRBD2. The junction had 13 bases not matched to a gene; V was cut back by 5 bases and J by 9 bases. CDR1 is SGHTA, CDR2 FQGNSA, per germline. CDR3 length: 16 residues. For the CDR3, the DNA is TGTGCCAGCAGCCCCGGAGGACTAGCGGGGTCATGGGCCCAGTACTTC. This gives the protein CASSPGGLAGSWAQYF. The full variable domain, completed using reference TRBV7-2 and TRBJ2-5, is GAGVSQSPSNKVTEKGKDVELRCDPISGHTALYWYRQSLGQGLEFLIYFQGNSAPDKSGLPSDRFSAERTGGSVSTLTIQRTQQEDSAVYLCASSPGGLAGSWAQYFGPGTRLLVL.

This clonotype has at least ten counts. A read error may account for a junction end that differs from germline. The chain employs TRBV10-1 and TRBJ2-1; TRBD2 agrees at 9 bases. The CDR3 has 11 residues. The germline V gene encodes CDR1 WNHNN and CDR2 SYGVQD (reference sequence). CDR3 loop: CASIERGVQFF. DNA of the CDR3: TGCGCCAGCATTGAGCGGGGGGTGCAGTTCTTC.

This chain uses TRBV4-3 with TRBJ1-4; the match to TRBD1 covers 9 bases. This CDR3 comprises 14 residues. The germline CDR1 and CDR2 sequences are LGHNA and YSLEER. J lost 8 bases, V lost 3 bases, and 4 bases had no gene match. CDR3 in amino acids: CASSQGQGVEKLFF. The CDR3 DNA reads TGCGCCAGCAGCCAGGGACAGGGAGTCGAAAAACTGTTTTTT.

This clonotype is a singleton in its sample. This sequence joins TRBV6-2 or TRBV6-3 and TRBJ1-5; tentatively, D is TRBD1 (6 bases). Germline V lookup: CDR1 MNHEY, CDR2 SVGEGT. The CDR3 extends over 15 amino acids. Trimming took off 6 bases at V and 3 bases at J, with 15 bases between the two ends. CDR3 protein: CASRSDRRVNQPQHF. DNA for the CDR3: TGTGCCAGCAGGTCGGACAGAAGGGTCAATCAGCCCCAGCATTTT.

The CDR3 sequence: CSAPGRRVNTEAFF. CDR3 coding DNA: TGCAGTGCCCCCGGCCGCAGGGTGAACACTGAAGCTTTCTTT. The chain carries TRBV20-1 and TRBJ1-1, with D perhaps matching TRBD1 (5 bases). This CDR3 is 14 amino acids long. The V gene's germline CDR1 is DFQATT and CDR2 SNEGSKA (reference sequence). The V end lost 6 bases, the J end lost 0 bases, and 14 bases lay between the germline ends.

This clonotype has a handful of counts. The chain joins TRBV5-1 to TRBJ2-7; D possibly corresponds to TRBD1 (6 bases). The CDR3 contains 18 residues. Trimming pared 4 bases from V and 7 bases from J, leaving 30 bases between. The germline V gene has CDR1 SGHRS and CDR2 YFSETQ. CDR3 DNA: TGCGCCAGCAGCCGCGGTCTCCCCGGACAGTCGGAGTGGAAAGAGCAGTACTTC. Amino acid sequence: CASSRGLPGQSEWKEQYF.

The V call is TRBV7-3, the J call TRBJ1-1; D is undetermined. The germline V gene encodes CDR1 SGHTA and CDR2 FQGTGA. Trimming pared 5 bases from V and 5 bases from J, leaving 9 bases between. The CDR3 runs to 12 residues. The CDR3 here is CASSRGRTEAFF. CDR3 in DNA: TGTGCCAGCAGCAGAGGGAGGACTGAAGCTTTCTTT.

This clonotype was seen only a few times. The chain couples TRBV27 to TRBJ1-1; D possibly corresponds to TRBD1 (5 bases). Germline V lookup: CDR1 MNHEY, CDR2 SMNVEV (reference sequence). Deletions cut 1 base from V and 6 bases from J, with 9 bases between. The CDR3 spans 13 residues. In nucleotides, the CDR3 is TGTGCCAGCAGTTTATTAAGCAGGGCTGAAGCTTTCTTT. Amino acid sequence: CASSLLSRAEAFF.

This clonotype was seen only a few times. V is TRBV27 and J is TRBJ1-1; 9 nucleotides line up with TRBD1. CDR3 length: 14 amino acids. Germline V lookup: CDR1 MNHEY, CDR2 SMNVEV (reference sequence). V shed 4 bases, J shed 3 bases, and the junction held 3 bases outside the gene matches. The CDR3 loop is CASSYTGGDTEAFF. CDR3 nucleotides: TGTGCCAGCAGTTATACAGGGGGCGACACTGAAGCTTTCTTT.

In its sample, this clonotype was seen a few times. This rearrangement joins TRBV4-1 to TRBJ2-3; 16 nucleotides align to TRBD2. Germline lookup yields CDR1 MGHRA and CDR2 YSYEKL. With 3 bases clipped from V and 6 bases from J, the junction kept 15 bases outside the gene matches. CDR3 length: 20 residues. The CDR3 reads CASSQSISPGLAGGRDTQYF. CDR3 bases: TGCGCCAGCAGCCAGTCGATCTCTCCGGGACTAGCGGGGGGGCGGGATACGCAGTATTTT.

The chain couples TRBV12-3 or TRBV12-4 to TRBJ2-4, with 10 positions matching TRBD2. The DNA matches TRBJ2-7 better at its end, which makes the J call doubtful. The CDR3 spans 14 residues. CDR3 sequence: CASSSTSGVNEQYF. The CDR3 DNA follows: TGTGCCAGCAGTTCTACTAGCGGGGTTAACGAGCAGTACTTC.

This clonotype was found a few times. The V call is TRBV12-3 or TRBV12-4, the J call TRBJ1-5; 9 bases map to TRBD1. V shed 7 bases, J shed 6 bases, and the junction held 7 bases outside the gene matches. This CDR3 spans 14 amino acids. The DNA of the CDR3 is TGTGCCAGCACCTCCGGGACAGGGAGTCAGCCCCAGCATTTT. Translation gives CASTSGTGSQPQHF.

The V call is TRBV29-1, the J call TRBJ1-1, with D tentatively TRBD1 (5 bases). V lost 7 bases to trimming and J lost 0 bases, with 9 bases between them. Looked up from germline, CDR1 is SQVTM and CDR2 is ANQGSEA. The CDR3 covers 12 residues. This CDR3 reads CSGDSLNTEAFF. DNA for the CDR3: TGCAGCGGCGACAGCTTGAACACTGAAGCTTTCTTT.

The chain couples TRBV29-1 to TRBJ2-3; 9 bases agree with TRBD1. Looked up from germline, CDR1 is SQVTM and CDR2 is ANQGSEA. This CDR3 spans 12 amino acids. With V trimmed by 4 bases and J by 7 bases, 3 bases remained unmatched. CDR3 bases: TGCAGCGTTGCCGGACAGGGGAATACGCAGTATTTT. This codes for CSVAGQGNTQYF.

V gene TRBV7-2 combines with J gene TRBJ1-2; 12 bases are a match to TRBD1. The CDR3 is made up of 15 amino acids. Per germline, CDR1 SGHTA and CDR2 FQGNSA. Losses at the gene ends were 5 bases for V and 5 bases for J; bases not matched to a gene: 6. The CDR3 DNA sequence: TGTGCCAGCAGCGCCCCGGGACAGGGGGCGTATGGCTACACCTTC. It yields the protein CASSAPGQGAYGYTF.

In regard to this clonotype: Germline is not matched at one junction end, which may reflect a read error. The rearrangement uses TRBV6-5 and TRBJ1-2; 10 nucleotides align to TRBD1. The CDR3 loop spans 16 amino acids. Germline V gene lookup returns CDR1 MNHEY and CDR2 SVGAGI. The CDR3 coding sequence is TGTGCCAGCAGTTACGGGGACAGGGGATCCAACTATGGCTACATCTTC. Protein sequence: CASSYGDRGSNYGYIF.

J is TRBJ2-5 and V is TRBV7-2; TRBD2 matches 9 bases. The CDR3 sequence is 16 residues long. Germline V gene lookup returns CDR1 SGHTA and CDR2 FQGNSA. V lost 3 bases and J lost 2; bases outside the gene matches: 7. The CDR3 protein is CASSFQAGGRQETQYF. CDR3 nucleotides: TGTGCCAGCAGCTTTCAAGCGGGGGGCCGACAAGAGACCCAGTACTTC.

Comments on this clonotype: Its ends do not fully match the called genes, so a read error is possible. V usage is TRBV12-3 or TRBV12-4 and J usage is TRBJ2-5, with 8 bases lining up with TRBD1. This CDR3 is built from 15 residues. CDR3 bases: TGTGCCAGCATAATCCGGACAGGGAAACCAGAGATCCAGTACTTC. Protein sequence: CASIIRTGKPEIQYF.

The CDR3, as DNA: TGTGCCAGCAGTTTTATGGAGGATACGCAGTATTTT. Protein product: CASSFMEDTQYF. The V call is TRBV12-3 or TRBV12-4, the J call TRBJ2-3; D remains unclear. This CDR3 region has 12 residues. The V end was cut by 3 bases, the J end by 6 bases, with 7 bases between.

This clonotype was seen a handful of times. The V call is TRBV20-1, the J call TRBJ2-3; D possibly matches TRBD1 or TRBD2 (5 bases each). V gave up 2 bases and J gave up 2 bases, with 11 bases separating them. Looked up from germline, CDR1 is DFQATT and CDR2 is SNEGSKA (reference sequence). The CDR3 contains 14 residues. CDR3: CSARRGADTDTQYF. The CDR3 DNA sequence: TGCAGTGCTAGAAGAGGGGCGGACACAGATACGCAGTATTTT.

Notes on this clonotype: Germline is not matched at one junction end, which may reflect a read error. The CDR3 here is CASSGMSIDTQYF. In DNA, the CDR3 is TGTGCCAGCAGCGGCATGAGCATAGATACGCAGTATTTT. The genes are TRBV5-6 and TRBJ2-3; the D is unclear. This CDR3 has 13 amino acids. Germline CDR1 is SGHDT and CDR2 is YYEEEE.

A note on this clonotype: One junction end disagrees with the germline gene, perhaps due to a read error. The chain carries TRBV7-7 and TRBJ2-5, with D maybe TRBD2 (5 bases). The CDR3 consists of 14 residues. The germline V gene encodes CDR1 SSHAT and CDR2 FNYEAQ (reference sequence). CDR3 sequence (DNA): TGTGCTAGCAGCCCAAGCTTTGGTGAGGGGACCCAGTACTTC. Its protein is CASSPSFGEGTQYF.

Ten or more counts support this clonotype. V gene TRBV29-1 combines with J gene TRBJ2-7, with a weak D call TRBD1 (6 bases). The CDR3 contains 16 residues. The germline V gene encodes CDR1 SQVTM and CDR2 ANQGSEA. V was shortened by 1 base and J by 5 bases, with 21 bases between the two germline ends. The CDR3 region is CSVEGGVLTGIDEQYF. The CDR3 DNA reads as TGCAGCGTTGAAGGAGGAGTCCTCACAGGGATCGACGAGCAGTACTTC.

This sequence joins TRBV6-2 or TRBV6-3 and TRBJ2-5; D is ambiguous. The better agreement between TRBJ2-7 and the DNA end casts doubt on the J call. The CDR3 length is 13 residues. Germline V gene data show CDR1 as MNHEY and CDR2 as SVGEGT. CDR3 amino acids: CASSSRRLYEQYF. In nucleotides, the CDR3 is TGTGCCAGCAGTTCACGACGGCTCTACGAGCAGTACTTC.

This clonotype occurred a few times. The chain joins TRBV20-1 to TRBJ2-5, with D perhaps TRBD2 (6 bases). The CDR3 spans 16 residues. The V gene's germline CDR1 is DFQATT and CDR2 SNEGSKA (reference sequence). V was cut by 0 bases and J by 4 bases, with 18 bases left in between. CDR3 nucleotide sequence: TGCAGTGCTAGAGATTCCCAGTTCGGAGGGGCAGAGACCCAGTACTTC. The encoded protein is CSARDSQFGGAETQYF.

This sequence joins TRBV5-1 and TRBJ2-5; D tentatively fits TRBD1 or TRBD2 (5 bases each). V was shortened by 4 bases and J by 4 bases, with 20 bases between the two germline ends. CDR3 length: 16 residues. Looked up from germline, CDR1 is SGHRS and CDR2 is YFSETQ. The CDR3 bases are TGCGCCAGCAGCGTACCGAGGGCAGGGCTCGGAGAGACCCAGTACTTC. This codes for CASSVPRAGLGETQYF.

This chain joins TRBV18 and TRBJ2-5; D gene ambiguous. The last part of the DNA fits TRBJ2-7 better; the J call may be wrong. The length of the CDR3 is 13 residues. The germline CDR1 and CDR2 sequences are KGHSH and LQKENI. CDR3 residues: CASSPSLRYEQYF. CDR3 sequence (DNA): TGTGCCAGCTCACCTTCGTTACGGTACGAGCAGTACTTC.

The gene calls are TRBV12-3 or TRBV12-4 and TRBJ1-6; 7 bases line up with TRBD1. This CDR3 contains 16 residues. Trimming took 3 bases from V and 5 from J; bases not matched to a gene: 7. The CDR3 DNA is TGTGCCAGCAGTTTGTATGCTACAGGGGATAATTCACCCCTCCACTTT. It translates to CASSLYATGDNSPLHF.